Listed below are T cell receptor beta chains from one sample, sequenced in a study of T cell responses to AZD1222 COVID-19 vaccine. The data were produced by immunoSEQ multiplex PCR, yet TCRdb's version contains in-frame clones alone and is incomplete. Here the sample spans 110,000 to 150,000 clones, 92% being singletons. The starting material was peripheral blood, obtained on day 0 of AZD1222 vaccination. The source is an adult in good health. Both conserved end residues are part of each CDR3. The D gene is left open where the match is weak. Clone sizes are given selectively: once, few, many, or a class where the clone is expanded.

d_call clone_size j_call v_call cdr3_nt cdr3_aa
TRBD1 - TRBJ2-6 TRBV6-5 TGTGCCAGCAGTTTGACACAGGGGGCAGGGGCCAACGTCCTGACTTTC CASSLTQGAGANVLTF
TRBD1 - TRBJ2-3 TRBV5-1 TGCGCCAGCAGTCCCCCGGGACAGAGCACAGATACGCAGTATTTT CASSPPGQSTDTQYF
- once TRBJ2-7 TRBV6-5 TGTGCCAGCAGTTCGTCGTGGAGCTCCTACGAGCAGTACTTC CASSSSWSSYEQYF
TRBD1 - TRBJ1-2 TRBV2 TGTGCCAGCAGTGAAGGGGACAGGGGGCCTCATGGCTACACCTTC CASSEGDRGPHGYTF
- - TRBJ2-7 TRBV4-2 TGTGCCAGCAGCCAAGATCGAACCAGGGGTACCTACGAGCAGTACTTC CASSQDRTRGTYEQYF
- - TRBJ2-1 TRBV11-3 TGTGCCAGCAGCTTGGAGCATAGCTCCTACAATGAGCAGTTCTTC CASSLEHSSYNEQFF
- - TRBJ1-4 TRBV20-1 TGCAGTGCTAGAGATGACGAAAAACTGTTTTTT CSARDDEKLFF
TRBD2 - TRBJ2-3 TRBV20-1 TGCAGTGCTAGTGCGGGAGAGGGCACAGATACGCAGTATTTT CSASAGEGTDTQYF
TRBD1 - TRBJ1-2 TRBV4-2 TGTGCCAGCAGCCTGGGACAGGGTTATGGCTACACCTTC CASSLGQGYGYTF
- - TRBJ1-1 TRBV9 TGTGCCAGCAGCGTCTTGTCCATGAACACTGAAGCTTTCTTT CASSVLSMNTEAFF
TRBD1 - TRBJ1-6 TRBV2 TGTGCCAGCAGGGGACAGGGGCCCCTCCACTTT CASRGQGPLHF
- - TRBJ1-3 TRBV5-4 TGTGCCAGCAGCTTAAAGGGGAAGCTCTCTGGAAACACCATATATTTT CASSLKGKLSGNTIYF
- once TRBJ1-2 TRBV6-5 TGTGCCAGCAGTTACTCTAGAGGGGCTGGGTATGGCTACACCTTC CASSYSRGAGYGYTF
TRBD1 once TRBJ2-3 TRBV5-1 TGCGCCAGCAGCTTGGGGGACAGGGGAATAGATACGCAGTATTTT CASSLGDRGIDTQYF
TRBD2 once TRBJ2-1 TRBV3-1/TRBV3-2 TGTGCCAGCAGCCAGAGCCCCGGGACTAGCGGGAACAATGAGCAGTTCTTC CASSQSPGTSGNNEQFF
- - TRBJ1-1 TRBV28 TGTGCCAGCAGTTCAACAGGTGCACCTTCAGGACCTGAAGCTTTCTTT CASSSTGAPSGPEAFF
TRBD2 - TRBJ2-2 TRBV12-5 TGTGCTAGTGGTTTGGTACTAGCGGGAGGCGGTTGGGGGGAGCTGTTTTTT CASGLVLAGGGWGELFF
TRBD1 - TRBJ1-2 TRBV5-4 TGTGCCAGCAGCCGGGACCCGGGACAGCCCTATGGCTACACCTTC CASSRDPGQPYGYTF
- once TRBJ1-4 TRBV2 TGTGCCAGCAGTTCCGAACAGGGAGAAGCTCTGTTTTTT CASSSEQGEALFF
- - TRBJ2-5 TRBV7-2 TGTGCCAGCAGCCGCAGGGTGGTGGGGCAAGAGACCCAGTACTTC CASSRRVVGQETQYF